Included here is one TCR beta chain sequence, with context. The CDR3 length is 18 residues. From germline, CDR1 is KGHSH and CDR2 LQKENI. With V trimmed by 3 bases and J by 2 bases, 11 bases remained unmatched. The data originate from a study of CD8 T cells in Susac syndrome. Whole-study context: At the time of blood draw, patients with Susac syndrome were therapy-naive, receiving corticosteroids, or receiving intravenous immunoglobulin alone.

CD8+ and CD4+ T cells taken from blood had their TCR beta sequenced. FACS enriched CD8+ TEMRA cells, while bulk CD8+ and CD4+ were negatively isolated. Random-hexamer reverse transcription was applied to roughly 0.5 to 1 ug RNA. Amplification of the TCR beta CDR3 was carried out by immunoSEQ multiplex PCR, which spanned a total of 54 Vbeta and 13 Jbeta segments. TCRdb reanalysed the immunoSEQ multiplex PCR reads using MiXCR and keeps one entry per CDR3 protein. The table shows approximately 260,000 distinct CDR3 sequences, with about 95% occurring only once. The source material was CD4+ T cells from PBMCs. This rearrangement joins TRBV18 to TRBJ2-5; 11 bases map to TRBD2. This TCR was sampled from a human donor with Susac syndrome. CDR3: CASSPNSGRGSLQETQYF. CDR3 in DNA: TGTGCCAGCTCACCGAATAGCGGGAGGGGTTCCTTACAAGAGACCCAGTACTTC.